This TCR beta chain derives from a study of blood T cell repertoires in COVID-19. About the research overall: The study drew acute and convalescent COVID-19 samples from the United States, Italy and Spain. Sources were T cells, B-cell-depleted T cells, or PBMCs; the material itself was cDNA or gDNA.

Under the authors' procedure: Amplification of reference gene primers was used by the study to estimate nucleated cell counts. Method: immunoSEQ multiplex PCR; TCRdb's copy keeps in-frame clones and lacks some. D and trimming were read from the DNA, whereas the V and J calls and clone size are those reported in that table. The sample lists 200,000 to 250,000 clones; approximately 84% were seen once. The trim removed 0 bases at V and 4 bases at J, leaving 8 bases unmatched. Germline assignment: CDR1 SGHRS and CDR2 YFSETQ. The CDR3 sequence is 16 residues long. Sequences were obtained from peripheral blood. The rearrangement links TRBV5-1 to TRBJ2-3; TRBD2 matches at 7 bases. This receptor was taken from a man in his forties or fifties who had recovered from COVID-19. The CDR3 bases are TGCGCCAGCAGCTTGGCTTACGGGGGAGGGCCAGATACGCAGTATTTT. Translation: CASSLAYGGGPDTQYF.